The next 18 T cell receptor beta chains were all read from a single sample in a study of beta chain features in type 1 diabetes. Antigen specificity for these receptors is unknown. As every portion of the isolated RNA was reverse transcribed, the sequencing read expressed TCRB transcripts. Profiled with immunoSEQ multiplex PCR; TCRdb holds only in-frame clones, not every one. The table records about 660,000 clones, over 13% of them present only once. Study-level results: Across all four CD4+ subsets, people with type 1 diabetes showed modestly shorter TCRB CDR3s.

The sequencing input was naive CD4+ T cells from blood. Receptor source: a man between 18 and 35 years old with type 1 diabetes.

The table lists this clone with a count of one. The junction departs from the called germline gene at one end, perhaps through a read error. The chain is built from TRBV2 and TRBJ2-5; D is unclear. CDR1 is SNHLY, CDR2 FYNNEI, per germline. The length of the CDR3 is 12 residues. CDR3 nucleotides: TGTGCCAGCAGCTTCCACTCCTACGAGCAGCACTTC. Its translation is CASSFHSYEQHF.

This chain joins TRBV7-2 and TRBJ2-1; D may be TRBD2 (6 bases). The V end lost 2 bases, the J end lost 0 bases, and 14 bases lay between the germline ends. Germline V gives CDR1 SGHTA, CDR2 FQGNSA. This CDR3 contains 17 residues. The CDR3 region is CASSLLGAGSSYNEQFF. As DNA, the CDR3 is TGTGCCAGCAGCTTACTTGGGGCGGGGAGCTCCTACAATGAGCAGTTCTTC. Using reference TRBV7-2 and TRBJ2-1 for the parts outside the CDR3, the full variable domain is GAGVSQSPSNKVTEKGKDVELRCDPISGHTALYWYRQSLGQGLEFLIYFQGNSAPDKSGLPSDRFSAERTGGSVSTLTIQRTQQEDSAVYLCASSLLGAGSSYNEQFFGPGTRLTVL.

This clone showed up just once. The CDR3 nucleotides are TGCGCCAGCAGCCTGCCAAGCGGGGGAGAGACCCAGTACTTC. Translated: CASSLPSGGETQYF. The rearrangement uses TRBV5-1 and TRBJ2-5, with 8 bases lining up with TRBD2. J lost 4 bases, V lost 4 bases, and 6 bases had no gene match. CDR3 size: 14 residues. The V gene's germline CDR1 is SGHRS and CDR2 YFSETQ.

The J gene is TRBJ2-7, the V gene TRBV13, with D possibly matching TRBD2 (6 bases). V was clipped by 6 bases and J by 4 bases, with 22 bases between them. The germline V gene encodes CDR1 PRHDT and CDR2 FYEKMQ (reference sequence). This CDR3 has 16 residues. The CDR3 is CASSHEAPNGGYEQYF. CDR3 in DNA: TGTGCCAGCAGTCATGAGGCCCCGAACGGGGGTTACGAGCAGTACTTC.

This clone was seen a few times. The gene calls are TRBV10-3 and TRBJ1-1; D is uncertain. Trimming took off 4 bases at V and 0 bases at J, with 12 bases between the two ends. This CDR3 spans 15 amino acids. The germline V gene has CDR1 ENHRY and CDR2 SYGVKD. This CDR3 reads CAISARQVLNTEAFF. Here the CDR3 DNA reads TGTGCCATCAGTGCCCGACAAGTCCTGAACACTGAAGCTTTCTTT.

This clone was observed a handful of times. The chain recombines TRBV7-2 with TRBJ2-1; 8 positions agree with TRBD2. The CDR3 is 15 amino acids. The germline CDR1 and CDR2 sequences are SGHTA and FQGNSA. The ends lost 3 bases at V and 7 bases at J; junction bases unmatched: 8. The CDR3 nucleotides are TGTGCCAGCAGCTTTACGGGACTAGGGGGGAATGAGCAGTTCTTC. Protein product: CASSFTGLGGNEQFF. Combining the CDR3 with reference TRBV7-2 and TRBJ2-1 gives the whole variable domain GAGVSQSPSNKVTEKGKDVELRCDPISGHTALYWYRQSLGQGLEFLIYFQGNSAPDKSGLPSDRFSAERTGGSVSTLTIQRTQQEDSAVYLCASSFTGLGGNEQFFGPGTRLTVL.

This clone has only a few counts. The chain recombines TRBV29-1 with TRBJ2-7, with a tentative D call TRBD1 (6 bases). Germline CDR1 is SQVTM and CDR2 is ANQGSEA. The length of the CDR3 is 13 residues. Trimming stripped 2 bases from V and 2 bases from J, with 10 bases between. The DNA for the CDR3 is TGCAGCGTTGAACGACAGGAGCCCTACGAGCAGTACTTC. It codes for CSVERQEPYEQYF.

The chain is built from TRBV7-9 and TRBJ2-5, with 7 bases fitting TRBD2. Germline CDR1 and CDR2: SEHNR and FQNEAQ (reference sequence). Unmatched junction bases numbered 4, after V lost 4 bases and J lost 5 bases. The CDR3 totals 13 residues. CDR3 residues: CASSSVGGETQYF. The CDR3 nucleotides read TGTGCCAGCAGCTCCGTGGGAGGGGAGACCCAGTACTTC. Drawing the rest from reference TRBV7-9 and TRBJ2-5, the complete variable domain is DTGVSQNPRHKITKRGQNVTFRCDPISEHNRLYWYRQTLGQGPEFLTYFQNEAQLEKSRLLSDRFSAERPKGSFSTLEIQRTEQGDSAMYLCASSSVGGETQYFGPGTRLLVL.

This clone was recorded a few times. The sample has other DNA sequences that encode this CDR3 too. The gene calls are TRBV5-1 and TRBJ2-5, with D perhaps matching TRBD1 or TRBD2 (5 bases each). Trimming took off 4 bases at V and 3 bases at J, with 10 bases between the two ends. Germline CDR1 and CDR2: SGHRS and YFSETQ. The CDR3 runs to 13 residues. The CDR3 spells CASSPGAEETQYF. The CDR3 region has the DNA TGCGCCAGCAGCCCCGGGGCGGAAGAGACCCAGTACTTC.

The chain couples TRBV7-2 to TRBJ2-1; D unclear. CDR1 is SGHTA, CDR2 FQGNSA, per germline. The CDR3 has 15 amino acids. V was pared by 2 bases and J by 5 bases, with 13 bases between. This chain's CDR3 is CASSLQVIADNEQFF. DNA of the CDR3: TGTGCCAGCAGCTTACAGGTGATTGCCGACAATGAGCAGTTCTTC.

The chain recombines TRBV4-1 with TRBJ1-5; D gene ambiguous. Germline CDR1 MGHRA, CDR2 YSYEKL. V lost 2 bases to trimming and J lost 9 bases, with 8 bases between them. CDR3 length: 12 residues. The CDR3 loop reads CASSQPLGPQHF. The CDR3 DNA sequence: TGCGCCAGCAGCCAACCCTTGGGGCCCCAGCATTTT.

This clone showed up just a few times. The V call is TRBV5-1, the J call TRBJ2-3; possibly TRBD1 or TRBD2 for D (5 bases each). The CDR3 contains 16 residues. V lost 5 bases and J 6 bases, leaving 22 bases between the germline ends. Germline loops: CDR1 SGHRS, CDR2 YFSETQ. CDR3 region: CASSEGPSRGMDTQYF. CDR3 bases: TGCGCCAGCAGTGAGGGGCCTAGCCGGGGTATGGATACGCAGTATTTT.

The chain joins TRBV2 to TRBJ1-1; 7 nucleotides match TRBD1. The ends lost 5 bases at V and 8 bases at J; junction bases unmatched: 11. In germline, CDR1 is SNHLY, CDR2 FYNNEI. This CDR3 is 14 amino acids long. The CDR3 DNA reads TGTGCCAGCAGTAAAAGGACAGGTGGGGCCGAAGCTTTCTTT. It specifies CASSKRTGGAEAFF.

CDR3 DNA sequence: TGTGCCATCGGCGGGGGGTTAAGCTCCTACAATGAGCAGTTCTTC. Translated, it gives CAIGGGLSSYNEQFF. The chain employs TRBV10-3 and TRBJ2-1, with 8 bases aligning to TRBD2. Trimming at V came to 8 bases and at J to 0 bases, leaving 6 bases not matched to a gene. Germline CDR1 reads ENHRY; CDR2 reads SYGVKD. The CDR3 has 15 residues.

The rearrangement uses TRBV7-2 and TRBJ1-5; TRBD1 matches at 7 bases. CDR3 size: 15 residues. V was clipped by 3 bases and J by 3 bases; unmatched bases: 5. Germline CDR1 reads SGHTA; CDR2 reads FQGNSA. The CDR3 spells CASSFSGQTNQPQHF. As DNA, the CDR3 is TGTGCCAGCAGCTTCTCGGGACAGACCAATCAGCCCCAGCATTTT.

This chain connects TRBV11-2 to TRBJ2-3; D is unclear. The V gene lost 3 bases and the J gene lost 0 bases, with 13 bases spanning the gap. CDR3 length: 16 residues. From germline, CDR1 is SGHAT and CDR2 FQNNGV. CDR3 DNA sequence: TGTGCCAGCAGCTTGGGTACTTATGCCAGCACAGATACGCAGTATTTT. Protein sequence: CASSLGTYASTDTQYF.

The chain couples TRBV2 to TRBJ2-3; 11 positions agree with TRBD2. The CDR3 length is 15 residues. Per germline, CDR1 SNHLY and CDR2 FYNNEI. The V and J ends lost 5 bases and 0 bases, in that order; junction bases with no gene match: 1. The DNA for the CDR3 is TGTGCCAGCAGTAGACTAGCGGGGAGCACAGATACGCAGTATTTT. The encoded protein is CASSRLAGSTDTQYF.

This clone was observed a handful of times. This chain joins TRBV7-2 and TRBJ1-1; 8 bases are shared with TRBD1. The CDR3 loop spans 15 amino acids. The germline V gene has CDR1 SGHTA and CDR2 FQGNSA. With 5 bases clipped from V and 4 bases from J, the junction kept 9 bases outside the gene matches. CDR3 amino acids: CASSIPTGAGTEAFF. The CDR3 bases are TGTGCCAGCAGCATTCCGACAGGGGCGGGCACTGAAGCTTTCTTT.